These 31 T cell receptor beta chains originate from one sample sequenced in a study of technical replicates of blood from a handful of donors. The assay was immunoSEQ multiplex PCR, and TCRdb's table has in-frame clones only and misses some. The data show tens of thousands of clones, with 96% seen just once and around 0.4% held by the top ten. Sequenced: T cells isolated from PBMCs. Receptor source: a human donor in good health.

The chain has TRBV14 and TRBJ2-2; TRBD1 aligns across 9 bases. This CDR3 is built from 17 residues. After removal of 0 bases from V and 4 bases from J, the junction contained 6 bases not matched to a gene. Germline CDR1 reads SGHDN; CDR2 reads FVKESK. The CDR3 spells CASSQDYGTGITGELFF. CDR3 nucleotide sequence: TGTGCCAGCAGCCAAGACTACGGGACAGGGATCACCGGGGAGCTGTTTTTT.

The chain combines TRBV7-2 with TRBJ2-2; D perhaps matches TRBD2 (5 bases). Between the trimmed V and J ends, which lost 5 bases and 1 base, there was a span of 11 bases. From germline, CDR1 is SGHTA and CDR2 FQGNSA. There are 15 residues in the CDR3. CDR3 region: CASSRLPLNTGELFF. For the CDR3, the DNA is TGTGCCAGCAGCCGACTACCCCTGAACACCGGGGAGCTGTTTTTT.

The chain carries TRBV5-1 and TRBJ1-1; D may be TRBD1 (5 bases). CDR1 SGHRS and CDR2 YFSETQ come from the germline V gene. The CDR3 has 13 amino acids. V was trimmed by 2 bases and J by 4 bases, leaving 9 bases between them. Here the CDR3 reads CASSFRVTTEAFF. As DNA, the CDR3 is TGCGCCAGCAGCTTCAGGGTTACCACTGAAGCTTTCTTT.

The rearrangement uses TRBV25-1 and TRBJ2-7; 14 nucleotides line up with TRBD2. V dropped 1 base and J dropped 4; count of bases not matched to a gene: 9. Germline CDR1 and CDR2: MGHDK and SYGVNS. The CDR3 contains 18 residues. This chain's CDR3 is CASSEWGTSGRSRYEQYF. CDR3 DNA: TGTGCCAGCAGTGAATGGGGGACTAGCGGGAGAAGTAGGTACGAGCAGTACTTC.

The rearrangement joins TRBV6-1 to TRBJ2-1; possible D gene TRBD1, 6 bases. Trimming took 7 bases from V and 7 from J, leaving 14 bases between them. CDR3 length: 13 residues. Per the germline V gene, CDR1 is MNHNS and CDR2 is SASEGT. The CDR3, as DNA: TGTGCCAGCACCTTAAGGGACAATAATGAGCAGTTCTTC. This translates into CASTLRDNNEQFF.

The rearrangement joins TRBV19 to TRBJ2-7; TRBD1 is a possible D gene (5 bases). The CDR3 is 15 residues long. Trimming removed 2 bases at V and 2 bases at J, with 13 bases between. Looked up from germline, CDR1 is LNHDA and CDR2 is SQIVND (reference sequence). The CDR3 region has the DNA TGTGCCAGTAGTATAAGTGGGGCCGGTACCTACGAGCAGTACTTC. Encoded protein: CASSISGAGTYEQYF. Together with reference TRBV19 and TRBJ2-7, the CDR3 gives the full variable domain: DGGITQSPKYLFRKEGQNVTLSCEQNLNHDAMYWYRQDPGQGLRLIYYSQIVNDFQKGDIAEGYSVSREKKESFPLTVTSAQKNPTAFYLCASSISGAGTYEQYFGPGTRLTVT.

The J gene is TRBJ2-3, the V gene TRBV30; D is unresolved. The CDR3 runs 11 residues. Trimming stripped 6 bases from V and 3 bases from J, with 7 bases between. Germline loops: CDR1 GTSNPN, CDR2 SVGIG (reference sequence). CDR3: CACSQTDTQYF. The CDR3 DNA reads as TGTGCCTGTAGTCAGACAGATACGCAGTATTTT.

CDR3 bases: TGTGCCAGCAGCTTGGCTAGGACAGGGCAAATTTATGGCTACACCTTC. This codes for CASSLARTGQIYGYTF. The V and J genes are TRBV5-6 and TRBJ1-2; 8 nucleotides agree with TRBD1. Germline V CDR1 and CDR2: SGHDT, YYEEEE. The V and J ends lost 0 bases and 5 bases, in that order; junction bases with no gene match: 9. The CDR3 sequence is 16 residues long.

This clone was picked up one time. The V and J genes are TRBV19 and TRBJ2-5; 12 positions agree with TRBD2. The CDR3 is made up of 15 amino acids. After removal of 1 base from V and 5 bases from J, the junction contained 2 bases not matched to a gene. Germline CDR1 and CDR2: LNHDA and SQIVND (reference sequence). The CDR3 loop is CASSIATSGRETQYF. CDR3 sequence (DNA): TGTGCCAGTAGTATAGCCACTAGCGGGAGGGAGACCCAGTACTTC.

The genes are TRBV7-9 and TRBJ2-1; D remains unclear. V lost 11 bases, J lost 9 bases, and 5 bases lay in between. Germline CDR1 is SEHNR and CDR2 is FQNEAQ (reference sequence). The CDR3 consists of 8 residues. CDR3 sequence (DNA): TGTGCCGGTAGTGAGCAGTTCTTC. This gives the protein CAGSEQFF.

The chain is built from TRBV19 and TRBJ1-1; the D is unclear. Germline CDR1 LNHDA, CDR2 SQIVND (reference sequence). This CDR3 is 12 amino acids long. The ends were cut back, 0 bases at V and 7 bases at J, with 6 bases in the middle. CDR3 sequence: CASSIEGSEAFF. CDR3 sequence (DNA): TGTGCCAGTAGTATAGAGGGGAGTGAAGCTTTCTTT.

The chain recombines TRBV25-1 with TRBJ2-5; D possibly corresponds to TRBD2 (6 bases). From germline, CDR1 is MGHDK and CDR2 SYGVNS. The CDR3 extends over 15 amino acids. V was trimmed by 1 base and J by 5 bases, leaving 14 bases between them. The DNA for the CDR3 is TGTGCCAGCAGTGAATTAGCGAGGAGGGACGAGACCCAGTACTTC. It is translated as CASSELARRDETQYF.

The chain has TRBV25-1 and TRBJ2-1; D gene unclear. Trimming stripped 4 bases from V and 7 bases from J, with 5 bases between. The CDR3 runs to 11 residues. CDR1 is MGHDK and CDR2 is SYGVNS in the germline V gene. Written as DNA, the CDR3 is TGTGCCAGCAGTGCTGTTAATGAGCAGTTCTTC. This sequence encodes CASSAVNEQFF.

The chain uses TRBV5-1 and TRBJ2-3; no firm D call. With 0 bases removed from V and 0 bases from J, the gap between germline ends came to 5 bases. The CDR3 length is 14 residues. In germline, CDR1 is SGHRS, CDR2 YFSETQ. The CDR3 DNA is TGCGCCAGCAGCTTGGCCTATAGCACAGATACGCAGTATTTT. It encodes CASSLAYSTDTQYF. Drawing the rest from reference TRBV5-1 and TRBJ2-3, the complete variable domain is KAGVTQTPRYLIKTRGQQVTLSCSPISGHRSVSWYQQTPGQGLQFLFEYFSETQRNKGNFPGRFSGRQFSNSRSEMNVSTLELGDSALYLCASSLAYSTDTQYFGPGTRLTVL.

This chain uses TRBV7-2 with TRBJ2-7; tentatively, D is TRBD2 (5 bases). Trimming cost V 5 bases and J 0 bases, with 11 bases left between them. Looked up from germline, CDR1 is SGHTA and CDR2 is FQGNSA. This CDR3 region has 14 residues. In nucleotides, the CDR3 is TGTGCCAGCAGCGCCGCGGACTTCTCCTACGAGCAGTACTTC. Amino acids: CASSAADFSYEQYF.

J is TRBJ1-1 and V is TRBV29-1, with TRBD1 matching over 11 bases. The CDR3 length is 13 residues. CDR1 and CDR2 (germline): SQVTM, ANQGSEA. With V trimmed by 8 bases and J by 2 bases, 4 bases remained unmatched. The CDR3: CSLRTGGNTEAFF. The DNA for the CDR3 is TGCAGCCTCAGGACAGGGGGCAACACTGAAGCTTTCTTT.

This chain uses TRBV14 with TRBJ2-1, with 7 bases matching TRBD2. Trimming at V came to 4 bases and at J to 4 bases, leaving 10 bases not matched to a gene. This CDR3 is built from 16 residues. Looked up from germline, CDR1 is SGHDN and CDR2 is FVKESK. CDR3 sequence reads: CASSPIGRGLYNEQFF. The CDR3 nucleotides are TGTGCCAGCAGCCCCATAGGCCGGGGACTATACAATGAGCAGTTCTTC.

The sample holds a few counts of this clone. V and J are TRBV20-1 and TRBJ1-1; D not resolved. Trimming stripped 5 bases from V and 1 base from J, with 5 bases between. The CDR3 covers 11 residues. The germline gives CDR1 DFQATT, CDR2 SNEGSKA (reference sequence). The CDR3 protein is CSAPGNTEAFF. The CDR3 DNA reads as TGCAGTGCTCCGGGGAACACTGAAGCTTTCTTT.

The chain uses TRBV19 and TRBJ1-5; 10 bases align to TRBD1. V gave up 0 bases and J gave up 6 bases; unmatched junction bases: 2. Germline V gene sequence: CDR1 LNHDA, CDR2 SQIVND (reference sequence). The CDR3 runs 15 residues. The CDR3 bases are TGTGCCAGTAGTATAGAGGACAGGGGGTTTCAGCCCCAGCATTTT. Its protein product is CASSIEDRGFQPQHF.

The gene calls are TRBV19 and TRBJ2-7, with D possibly being TRBD1 (5 bases). Per germline, CDR1 LNHDA and CDR2 SQIVND (reference sequence). There are 14 residues in the CDR3. V was cut by 6 bases and J by 3 bases, with 15 bases left in between. CDR3: CASSLGQGVYEQYF. The CDR3 DNA follows: TGTGCCAGTAGCTTAGGGCAGGGTGTCTACGAGCAGTACTTC.

The count of this clone is one. The chain links TRBV19 to TRBJ2-1; 7 bases are a match to TRBD1. This CDR3 spans 15 amino acids. V trimming: 0 bases; J trimming: 6 bases; junction bases outside the gene matches: 5. Germline assignment: CDR1 LNHDA and CDR2 SQIVND (reference sequence). This chain's CDR3 is CASSIEGGPINEQFF. For the CDR3, the DNA is TGTGCCAGTAGTATAGAAGGGGGCCCCATCAATGAGCAGTTCTTC.

This clone was seen only a few times. This sequence joins TRBV27 and TRBJ1-1; unclear D gene. The CDR3 covers 15 residues. From germline, CDR1 is MNHEY and CDR2 SMNVEV (reference sequence). Trimming took 8 bases from V and 0 from J, leaving 16 bases between them. The CDR3 reads CASFPRQVLNTEAFF. For the CDR3, the DNA is TGTGCCAGCTTCCCGAGACAAGTACTGAACACTGAAGCTTTCTTT.

The J gene is TRBJ2-7, the V gene TRBV19; TRBD1 matches 8 bases. Germline CDR1 LNHDA, CDR2 SQIVND (reference sequence). This CDR3 is built from 12 residues. With V trimmed by 11 bases and J by 5 bases, 8 bases remained unmatched. This CDR3 is CASQGAGHEQYF. In nucleotides, the CDR3 is TGTGCCTCCCAGGGGGCCGGGCACGAGCAGTACTTC.

This clone was seen once. This chain links TRBV29-1 with TRBJ1-4, with a weak D call TRBD1 (6 bases). The CDR3 loop spans 12 amino acids. Germline lookup yields CDR1 SQVTM and CDR2 ANQGSEA. The V gene lost 4 bases and the J gene lost 8 bases, with 11 bases spanning the gap. As DNA, the CDR3 is TGCAGCGTTGCTGGGGGCGAGGAAAAACTGTTTTTT. Its protein product is CSVAGGEEKLFF.

The chain recombines TRBV4-2 with TRBJ1-1; D not resolved. V dropped 1 base and J dropped 11 bases, with 8 bases sitting between them. The CDR3 extends over 11 amino acids. Germline lookup yields CDR1 LGHNA and CDR2 YNFKEQ. This CDR3 is CASSQGGCAFF. The CDR3 nucleotides read TGTGCCAGCAGCCAAGGAGGATGTGCTTTCTTT.

This clone was seen only once. The J gene is TRBJ1-2, the V gene TRBV9; D is undetermined. From germline, CDR1 is SGDLS and CDR2 YYNGEE. V lost 5 bases and J lost 4, with 9 bases in between. The CDR3 has 12 residues. The CDR3 here is CASSHGVYGYTF. The CDR3 DNA reads TGTGCCAGCAGTCACGGAGTCTATGGCTACACCTTC.

The chain employs TRBV19 and TRBJ1-5; D perhaps matches TRBD1 (6 bases). Germline CDR1 and CDR2: LNHDA and SQIVND (reference sequence). The V end lost 3 bases, the J end lost 6 bases, and 18 bases lay between the germline ends. The CDR3 spans 16 residues. The CDR3 nucleotides are TGTGCCAGTAGTATGCTCCTGGACAGCCGGGGTCAGCCCCAGCATTTT. It specifies CASSMLLDSRGQPQHF.

The rearrangement joins TRBV7-2 to TRBJ2-7; 10 nucleotides agree with TRBD1. CDR1 is SGHTA, CDR2 FQGNSA, per germline. The J segment lost 13 bases and the V segment lost 1 base, leaving 7 bases of the junction unmatched. The CDR3 length is 13 residues. As DNA, the CDR3 is TGTGCCAGCAGCTTAGTGGGGCGGGACAGGGGTTACTTC. Amino acid sequence: CASSLVGRDRGYF. The variable domain in full, with the rest retrieved from reference TRBV7-2 and TRBJ2-7, is GAGVSQSPSNKVTEKGKDVELRCDPISGHTALYWYRQSLGQGLEFLIYFQGNSAPDKSGLPSDRFSAERTGGSVSTLTIQRTQQEDSAVYLCASSLVGRDRGYFGPGTRLTVT.

The chain recombines TRBV7-6 with TRBJ1-5; D is ambiguous. Trimming left V 4 bases short and J 7 bases short, with 14 bases between. The CDR3 covers 14 residues. Germline V CDR1 and CDR2: SGHVS, FNYEAQ. As DNA, the CDR3 is TGTGCCAGCAGCTCGGACGGGAGAGGGCAGCCCCAGCATTTT. It codes for CASSSDGRGQPQHF.

The J gene is TRBJ2-5, the V gene TRBV27; 9 positions agree with TRBD2. With 5 bases clipped from V and 10 bases from J, the junction kept 11 bases outside the gene matches. The CDR3 is 14 residues long. Germline loops: CDR1 MNHEY, CDR2 SMNVEV (reference sequence). The CDR3: CASSPILRGGDQYF. The CDR3 DNA follows: TGTGCCAGCAGTCCAATCCTGCGGGGGGGTGACCAGTACTTC.

The rearrangement joins TRBV4-3 to TRBJ2-7; possible D gene TRBD2, 6 bases. This CDR3 comprises 15 residues. V lost 1 base, J lost 3 bases, and 13 bases lay in between. Germline assignment: CDR1 LGHNA and CDR2 YSLEER. CDR3 DNA: TGCGCCAGCAGCCAAGGGAGGGATAGGAGCTACGAGCAGTACTTC. As protein: CASSQGRDRSYEQYF.